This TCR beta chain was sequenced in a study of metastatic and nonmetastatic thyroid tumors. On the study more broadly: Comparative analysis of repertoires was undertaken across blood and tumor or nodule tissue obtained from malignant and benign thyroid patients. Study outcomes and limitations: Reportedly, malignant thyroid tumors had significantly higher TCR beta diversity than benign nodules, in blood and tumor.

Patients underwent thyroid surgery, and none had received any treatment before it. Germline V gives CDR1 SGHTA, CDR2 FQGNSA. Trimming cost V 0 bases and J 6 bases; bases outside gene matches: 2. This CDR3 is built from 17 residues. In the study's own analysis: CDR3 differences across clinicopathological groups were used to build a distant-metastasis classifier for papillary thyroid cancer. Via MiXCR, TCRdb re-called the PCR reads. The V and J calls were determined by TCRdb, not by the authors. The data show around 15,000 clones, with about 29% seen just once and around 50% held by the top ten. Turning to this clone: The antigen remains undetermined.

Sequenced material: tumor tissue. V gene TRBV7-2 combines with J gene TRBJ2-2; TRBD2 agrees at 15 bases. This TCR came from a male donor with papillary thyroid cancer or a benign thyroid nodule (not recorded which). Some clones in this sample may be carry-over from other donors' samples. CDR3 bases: TGTGCCAGCAGCTTAGCTCGGACTAGCGGGAGGGCCGGGGAGCTGTTTTTT. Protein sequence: CASSLARTSGRAGELFF.